The T cell receptor beta chain under discussion was sequenced for a study of post-analysis software for immune sequencing data. Overall study results and limits: TRBV segments more frequent in patients than in controls numbered five and included TRBV5-6, TRBV5-1 and TRBV20-1.

Germline V lookup: CDR1 DFQATT, CDR2 SNEGSKA (reference sequence). The trim removed 6 bases at V and 8 bases at J, leaving 10 bases unmatched. CDR3 length: 14 residues. With respect to this clonotype: The antigen remains unidentified.

cDNA libraries of TCR beta carried unique molecular identifiers. Starting from about 1 to 10 million T cells, the study yielded 460,000 or so cDNA molecules. TCRdb processed the PCR reads anew with MiXCR; each CDR3 protein has one entry. Of almost 700,000 distinct CDR3 sequences in the sample, 59% are singletons; the top ten hold 11%. Sample: blood. The chain employs TRBV20-1 and TRBJ2-1; 10 nucleotides align to TRBD2. The clonotype comes from a girl between 2 and 10 years old with multiple sclerosis. CDR3 amino acids: CSARLAGGSHEQFF. CDR3 bases: TGCAGTGCGAGACTAGCGGGTGGTTCACATGAGCAGTTCTTC.